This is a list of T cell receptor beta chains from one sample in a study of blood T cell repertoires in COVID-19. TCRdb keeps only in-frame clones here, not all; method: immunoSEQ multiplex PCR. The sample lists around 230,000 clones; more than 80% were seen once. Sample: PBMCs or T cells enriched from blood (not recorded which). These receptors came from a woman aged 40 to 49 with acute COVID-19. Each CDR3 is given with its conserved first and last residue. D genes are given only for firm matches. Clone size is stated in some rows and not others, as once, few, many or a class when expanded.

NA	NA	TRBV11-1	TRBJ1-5	TGTGCCAGCAGCTTAAGGGGGAGCAATCAGCCCCAGCATTTT	CASSLRGSNQPQHF
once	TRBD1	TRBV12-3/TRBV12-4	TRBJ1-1	TGTGCCAGCAGTACGACAGGGAGCGCTGAAGCTTTCTTT	CASSTTGSAEAFF
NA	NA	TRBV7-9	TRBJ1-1	TGTGCCAGCAGCTTATTCCAGGACACTGAAGCTTTCTTT	CASSLFQDTEAFF
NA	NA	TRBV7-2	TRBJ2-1	TGTGCCAGCAGCTCATCTATAGGGGTTGACAATGAGCAGTTCTTC	CASSSSIGVDNEQFF
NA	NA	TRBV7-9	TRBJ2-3	TGTGCCAGCAGCTCAGGGTCGCATCTCGGGACAGATACGCAGTATTTT	CASSSGSHLGTDTQYF
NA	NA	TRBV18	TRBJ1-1	TGTGCCAGCTCACCTCCGGGGGGCCTCATGAACACTGAAGCTTTCTTT	CASSPPGGLMNTEAFF
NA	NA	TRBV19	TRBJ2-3	TGTGCCACCTCCTTCGGCACAGATACGCAGTATTTT	CATSFGTDTQYF
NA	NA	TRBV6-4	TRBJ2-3	TGTGCCAGCAGCCACGAATTGCGGGGAAGCACAGATACGCAGTATTTT	CASSHELRGSTDTQYF
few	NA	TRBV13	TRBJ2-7	TGTGCCAGCAGCTTAGCCCACAGCGTCACGGACTTAATGGGCGAGCAGTACTTC	CASSLAHSVTDLMGEQYF
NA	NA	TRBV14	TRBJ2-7	TGTGCCAGCAGCCGGGGGCGGCAGGGGTACGAGCAGTACTTC	CASSRGRQGYEQYF
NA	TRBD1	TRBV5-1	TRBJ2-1	TGCGCCAGCAGCTTGGCCGGGACAGAGTACAATGAGCAGTTCTTC	CASSLAGTEYNEQFF
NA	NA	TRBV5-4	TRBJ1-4	TGTGCCAGCAGCCGACGGGACACCGTTAATGAAAAACTGTTTTTT	CASSRRDTVNEKLFF
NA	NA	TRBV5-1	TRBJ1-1	TGCGCCAGCAGCGATCCCGACGGGAGCACTGAAGCTTTCTTT	CASSDPDGSTEAFF
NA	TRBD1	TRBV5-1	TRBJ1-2	TGCGCCAGCAGCGGAGGGACAGAAGGCTACACCTTC	CASSGGTEGYTF
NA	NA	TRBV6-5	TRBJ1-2	TGTGCCAGCACCAACTCGCTCGGGATGGGCTATGGCTACACCTTC	CASTNSLGMGYGYTF
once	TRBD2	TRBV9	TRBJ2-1	TGTGCCAGCAGCGTCTTAGCGGGGGGGCCTAGGGATGAGCAGTTCTTC	CASSVLAGGPRDEQFF
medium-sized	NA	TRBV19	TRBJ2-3	TGTGCCAGTACCCGTCAGGGAGGTAGCACAGATACGCAGTATTTT	CASTRQGGSTDTQYF
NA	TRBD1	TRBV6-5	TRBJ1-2	TGTGCCAGCAGACCGGACAGGGTCAATGGCTACACCTTC	CASRPDRVNGYTF
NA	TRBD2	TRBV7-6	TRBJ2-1	TGTGCCAGCAGCTTAGAACTAGCGGGGGGAGCGCAGTTCTTC	CASSLELAGGAQFF
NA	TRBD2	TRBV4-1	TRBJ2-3	TGCGCCAGCAGCGGGCGGGGACTAGCGGGGGCCGCAGATACGCAGTATTTT	CASSGRGLAGAADTQYF
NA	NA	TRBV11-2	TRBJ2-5	TGTGCCAGCAGCTTAGATTCCCCAATAGAAGAGACCCAGTACTTC	CASSLDSPIEETQYF
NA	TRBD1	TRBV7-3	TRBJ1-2	TGTGCCAGCAGTTCCGAGGACAGGGGCATAGGCTACACCTTC	CASSSEDRGIGYTF
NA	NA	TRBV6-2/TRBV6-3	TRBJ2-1	TGTGCCAGCAGTTCGCAGGGAAGGGAGCAGTTCTTC	CASSSQGREQFF
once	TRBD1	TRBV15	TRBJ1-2	TGTGCCACCAGCAGATCCATATCAAAAGGACAGGGGAATGGCTACACCTTC	CATSRSISKGQGNGYTF
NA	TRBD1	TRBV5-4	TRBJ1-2	TGTGCCAGCAGCTTGGCTCCACCGGGACAGGGGGCTCCTAACTATGGCTACACCTTC	CASSLAPPGQGAPNYGYTF
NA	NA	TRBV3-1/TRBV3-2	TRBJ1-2	TGTGCCAGCAGCCTTACAGGGTTTAACTATGGCTACACCTTC	CASSLTGFNYGYTF
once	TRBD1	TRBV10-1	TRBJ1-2	TGCGCCAGCAGTAGGGACAGGGAATATGGCTACACCTTC	CASSRDREYGYTF
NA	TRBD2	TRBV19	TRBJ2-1	TGTGCCAGTAGTGCCCAGCGGGGGGATGAGCAGTTCTTC	CASSAQRGDEQFF
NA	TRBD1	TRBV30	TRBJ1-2	TGTGCCTGGAGGGAAGGACAGGGGGCGTTCGGCTACACCTTC	CAWREGQGAFGYTF
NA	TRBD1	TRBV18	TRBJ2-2	TGTGCCAGCTCGTCCGGGACAGCCATCACCGGGGAGCTGTTTTTT	CASSSGTAITGELFF
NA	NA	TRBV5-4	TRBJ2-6	TGTGCCAGCAGCTTGGCGAGCTCTGGGGCCAACGTCCTGACTTTC	CASSLASSGANVLTF
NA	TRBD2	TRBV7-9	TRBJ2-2	TGTGCCAGCAGCACCAACGGCGAAAACGGGGGGAGCACCGGGGAGCTGTTTTTT	CASSTNGENGGSTGELFF
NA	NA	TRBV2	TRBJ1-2	TGTGCCAGCGGGGCCGGCTATGGCTACACCTTC	CASGAGYGYTF
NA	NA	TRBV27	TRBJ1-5	TGTGCCAGCAGTTTATCCGCTGGGGACTATTTGGGTGGACAGCCCCAGCATTTT	CASSLSAGDYLGGQPQHF
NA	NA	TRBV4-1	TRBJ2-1	TGCGCCAGCAAATCGAGGGAAAATGAGCAGTTCTTC	CASKSRENEQFF
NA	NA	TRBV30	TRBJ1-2	TGTGCCTCCCCGGGACATATTTCCTATGGCTACACCTTC	CASPGHISYGYTF
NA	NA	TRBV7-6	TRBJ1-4	TGTGCCAGCAGCTTAGGGACAGCAGTTAATGAAAAACTGTTTTTT	CASSLGTAVNEKLFF
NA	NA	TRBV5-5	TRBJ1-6	TGTGCCAGCAGCTTAGCAGGGGCCAATTCACCCCTCCACTTT	CASSLAGANSPLHF
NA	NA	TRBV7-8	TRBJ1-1	TGTGCCAGCAGCCTCTACCAGTGGTCAGGAGAAGCTTTCTTT	CASSLYQWSGEAFF
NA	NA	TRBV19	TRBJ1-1	TGTGCCACCGGAGCAGGGAAATGGACTGAAGCTTTCTTT	CATGAGKWTEAFF
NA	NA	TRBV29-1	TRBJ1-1	TGCAGCGTTGCCGGGACACCCACGAACACTGAAGCTTTCTTT	CSVAGTPTNTEAFF
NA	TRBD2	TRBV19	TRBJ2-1	TGTGCCAGTAGTACCCCCACTAGCGGGGGCCCCTTGGGGCAGTTCTTC	CASSTPTSGGPLGQFF
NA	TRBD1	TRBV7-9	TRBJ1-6	TGTGCCAGCAGCTTAGTGGACAGGGGGCTATCACCCCTCCACTTT	CASSLVDRGLSPLHF
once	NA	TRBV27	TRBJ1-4	TGTGCCAGCAGTGGAGGCTGGGGGCCGAATGAAAAACTGTTTTTT	CASSGGWGPNEKLFF
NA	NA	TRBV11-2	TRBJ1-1	TGTGCCAGCAGCTTAGACCCGGTCTTGAACACTGAAGCTTTCTTT	CASSLDPVLNTEAFF
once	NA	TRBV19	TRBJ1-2	TGTGCCAGTAGTTCCATTCTGGTACTTGGCTACACCTTC	CASSSILVLGYTF